A selection of T cell receptor beta chains follows, all from one sample in a study of shared clonotypes between healthy human individuals. This table comes from immunoSEQ multiplex PCR, and its TCRdb copy is limited to in-frame clones, with some not included. The table includes about 2.3 million clones, roughly 90% detected once. Sequenced material: naive CD4+ T cells from PBMCs. The receptors shown here come from a man younger than 30 in good health. Some clones in this sample may be carry-over from other donors' samples. Both conserved end residues are part of each CDR3. Fields, in order: J gene, V gene, clone size, D gene, CDR3 DNA, CDR3 protein. D genes are given only for firm matches. Part of the rows lack a size; the others show once, few, many or a class for expanded clones.

>TRBJ1-4|TRBV28|once|-
TGTGCCAGCAGTTTATGGCACAGTGAAAAACTGTTTTTT
CASSLWHSEKLFF
>TRBJ2-3|TRBV6-6|-|-
TGTGCCAGCAGCCCCAGCGCAGATACGCAGTATTTT
CASSPSADTQYF
>TRBJ1-4|TRBV5-4|-|-
TGTGCCAGCAGCCGGGCGGGTGTTGCAACTAATGAAAAACTGTTTTTT
CASSRAGVATNEKLFF
>TRBJ2-3|TRBV2|-|-
TGTGCCAGCGGCAAACCCAGAGATACGCAGTATTTT
CASGKPRDTQYF
>TRBJ2-7|TRBV5-1|-|-
TGCGCCAGCAGCTTGGTTCCAGACTACGAGCAGTACTTC
CASSLVPDYEQYF
>TRBJ2-5|TRBV7-9|-|-
TGTGCCAGCAGCGATGCATGGCAGGGGAAAGGAGGAGAGACCCAGTACTTC
CASSDAWQGKGGETQYF
>TRBJ2-7|TRBV6-1|-|-
TGTGCCAGCAGGGTGACAGACACTTTCTACGAGCAGTACTTC
CASRVTDTFYEQYF
>TRBJ1-4|TRBV18|-|TRBD1
TGTGCCAGCTCACCACTAAGGGGGCCAAATGAAAAACTGTTTTTT
CASSPLRGPNEKLFF
>TRBJ1-3|TRBV5-8|-|-
TGTGCCAGCAGCTTGGGGGCAGCTGGAAACACCATATATTTT
CASSLGAAGNTIYF
>TRBJ2-3|TRBV6-1|-|-
TGTGCCAGCACAAACACAGATACGCAGTATTTT
CASTNTDTQYF
>TRBJ2-1|TRBV11-2|-|-
TGTGCCAGCAGCTTAGGACTGGGGGGCTACAATGAGCAGTTCTTC
CASSLGLGGYNEQFF
>TRBJ2-1|TRBV11-2|-|-
TGTGCCAGCAGCCAAGGGCGGGACAATGAGCAGTTCTTC
CASSQGRDNEQFF
>TRBJ2-1|TRBV7-9|-|-
TGTGCCAGCAGCTTAGACAGCTACAATGAGCAGTTCTTC
CASSLDSYNEQFF
>TRBJ1-3|TRBV19|-|-
TGTGCCAGTAGTGTAACTCCCAGCTCTGGAAACACCATATATTTT
CASSVTPSSGNTIYF
>TRBJ1-4|TRBV5-8|-|-
TGTGCCAGCAGCTTGGATCCCGGCTGGACAGATGAAAAACTGTTTTTT
CASSLDPGWTDEKLFF
>TRBJ1-2|TRBV28|once|TRBD1
TGTGCCAGCAGTCCCTTGACAGGGATCCCCTCCTATGGCTACACCTTC
CASSPLTGIPSYGYTF
>TRBJ2-3|TRBV4-3|-|-
TGCGCCAGCAGCCAAAACAGGGACCTCACAGATACGCAGTATTTT
CASSQNRDLTDTQYF
>TRBJ1-6|TRBV30|-|TRBD1
TGTGCCTGGAACCCAGGGGGTTGGAATTCACCCCTCCACTTT
CAWNPGGWNSPLHF
>TRBJ1-2|TRBV5-4|-|-
TGTGCCAGCAGCTCCACGCTGGCAGCTAACTATGGCTACACCTTC
CASSSTLAANYGYTF
>TRBJ2-5|TRBV28|-|-
TGTGCCAGCAGTACATGGAGGGGCGGCGGCCAGACCCAGTACTTC
CASSTWRGGGQTQYF
>TRBJ1-2|TRBV6-1|few|TRBD1
TGTGCCAGCAGTGATTTAGGGACAGGGAGTGGCTACACCTTC
CASSDLGTGSGYTF
>TRBJ2-7|TRBV7-3|once|TRBD1
TGTGCCAGCAGCTTGGACAGGGGGGGCTACGAGCAGTACTTC
CASSLDRGGYEQYF
>TRBJ2-5|TRBV7-3|-|-
TGTGCCAGCAGCTTAACAGGGACCTACCAAGAGACCCAGTACTTC
CASSLTGTYQETQYF
>TRBJ1-4|TRBV5-4|once|-
TGTGCCAGCAGCTTGCCCAGGGGATCTACTAATGAAAAACTGTTTTTT
CASSLPRGSTNEKLFF
>TRBJ2-2|TRBV9|-|TRBD2
TGTGCCAGCACCCGTGATAGCGGGAGGGCAAGTTATACCGGGGAGCTGTTTTTT
CASTRDSGRASYTGELFF
>TRBJ1-5|TRBV19|-|-
TGTGCCAGTAGTCGGGTAGGGGCTAATCAGCCCCAGCATTTT
CASSRVGANQPQHF
>TRBJ2-7|TRBV6-5|-|-
TGTGCCAGCAGTTACAACAGGCGGGCCTACGAGCAGTACTTC
CASSYNRRAYEQYF
>TRBJ1-1|TRBV5-6|-|-
TGTGCCAGCTTTCGGGGAATGAACACTGAAGCTTTCTTT
CASFRGMNTEAFF
>TRBJ2-5|TRBV6-5|-|TRBD2
TGTGCCAGTCGTAGCGGGCAGCAAGAGACCCAGTACTTC
CASRSGQQETQYF
>TRBJ2-5|TRBV2|-|TRBD2
TGTGCCAGCAGTGCTAGCGGGAGAAACTTGGCCCAGTACTTC
CASSASGRNLAQYF
>TRBJ2-1|TRBV9|-|-
TGTGCCAGCAGCGTCTTAGGCAGGAGCGGGTACAATGAGCAGTTCTTC
CASSVLGRSGYNEQFF
>TRBJ2-2|TRBV9|-|-
TGTGCCAGCAGCTCCCGGGTAGGGAACACCGGGGAGCTGTTTTTT
CASSSRVGNTGELFF
>TRBJ1-4|TRBV7-9|-|TRBD1
TGTGCCAGCAGCCAGGGTGGAGGCAGGGGGAATGAAAAACTGTTTTTT
CASSQGGGRGNEKLFF
>TRBJ2-1|TRBV27|-|TRBD2
TGTGCCAGCAACCAGCGGGACTCCTACAATGAGCAGTTCTTC
CASNQRDSYNEQFF
>TRBJ1-1|TRBV10-3|-|TRBD1
TGTGCCATCAGAGGGACAGGGGTGAACACTGAAGCTTTCTTT
CAIRGTGVNTEAFF
>TRBJ1-1|TRBV6-5|-|TRBD1
TGTGCCATCAGTGCCCAGGGGGCGAACACTGAAGCTTTCTTT
CAISAQGANTEAFF
>TRBJ1-3|TRBV28|-|-
TGTGCCAGCAGTTCGGGGGCGAGTGGAAACACCATATATTTT
CASSSGASGNTIYF
>TRBJ1-2|TRBV28|once|TRBD1
TGTGCCAGCAGTTCTGGGGTAGGGGGCGAGAATGGCTACACCTTC
CASSSGVGGENGYTF
>TRBJ2-5|TRBV5-6|once|TRBD2
TGTGCCAGCAGCTGGGAGACTAGCGGGAAAGAGACCCAGTACTTC
CASSWETSGKETQYF
>TRBJ2-1|TRBV4-3|-|-
TGCGCCAGCAGCCAAGCGACGACTAGGGAGTACAATGAGCAGTTCTTC
CASSQATTREYNEQFF